This TCR beta chain was observed in a study of blood T cell repertoires in COVID-19. Across the whole study: Sites in the United States, Italy and Spain provided acute and convalescent COVID-19 samples. T cells, B-cell-depleted T cells, or PBMCs supplied cDNA or gDNA.

Per the study methods: Reference gene primer amplification gave estimated nucleated cell counts. The protocol was immunoSEQ multiplex PCR, while the TCRdb copy is restricted to in-frame clones and leaves out a portion. The V and J calls and clone size come from that table; D and trimming were worked out from the DNA. The sample has more than 200,000 clones; 65% to 85% are singletons. This clone was detected only once. The clonotype was recovered from a man in his forties or fifties with acute or convalescent COVID-19. Sequenced material: peripheral blood.

The CDR3 nucleotides are TGTGCCAGCTCACCAAGAGGGACAGGGGCTACCGGGGAGCTGTTTTTT. This gives the protein CASSPRGTGATGELFF. The rearrangement uses TRBV18 and TRBJ2-2; TRBD1 matches at 10 bases. V was clipped by 2 bases and J by 5 bases; unmatched bases: 5. CDR1 and CDR2 (germline): KGHSH, LQKENI. The CDR3 is made up of 16 amino acids. Variable domain in full (rest from reference TRBV18 and TRBJ2-2): NAGVMQNPRHLVRRRGQEARLRCSPMKGHSHVYWYRQLPEEGLKFMVYLQKENIIDESGMPKERFSAEFPKEGPSILRIQQVVRGDSAAYFCASSPRGTGATGELFFGEGSRLTVL.